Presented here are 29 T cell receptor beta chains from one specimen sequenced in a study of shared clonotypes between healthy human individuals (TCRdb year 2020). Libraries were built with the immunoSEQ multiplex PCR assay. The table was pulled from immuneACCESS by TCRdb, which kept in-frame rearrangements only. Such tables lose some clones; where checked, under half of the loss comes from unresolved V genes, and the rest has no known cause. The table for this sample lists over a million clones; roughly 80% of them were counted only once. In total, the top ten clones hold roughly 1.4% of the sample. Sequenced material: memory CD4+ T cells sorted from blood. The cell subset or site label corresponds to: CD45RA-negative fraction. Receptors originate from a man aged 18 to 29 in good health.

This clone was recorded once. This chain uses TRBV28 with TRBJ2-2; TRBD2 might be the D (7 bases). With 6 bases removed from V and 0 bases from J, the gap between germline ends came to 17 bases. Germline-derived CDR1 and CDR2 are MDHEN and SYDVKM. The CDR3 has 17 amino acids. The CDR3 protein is CASSFSTGRANTGELFF. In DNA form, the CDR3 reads TGTGCCAGCAGCTTTTCAACAGGGAGGGCGAACACCGGGGAGCTGTTTTTT.

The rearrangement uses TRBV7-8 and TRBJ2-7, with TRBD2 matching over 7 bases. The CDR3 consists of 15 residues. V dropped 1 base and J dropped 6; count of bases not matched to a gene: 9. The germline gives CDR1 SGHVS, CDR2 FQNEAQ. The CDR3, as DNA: TGTGCCAGCAGCTTAGGGGGGGGATTGCCTGCCGAGCAGTACTTC. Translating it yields CASSLGGGLPAEQYF.

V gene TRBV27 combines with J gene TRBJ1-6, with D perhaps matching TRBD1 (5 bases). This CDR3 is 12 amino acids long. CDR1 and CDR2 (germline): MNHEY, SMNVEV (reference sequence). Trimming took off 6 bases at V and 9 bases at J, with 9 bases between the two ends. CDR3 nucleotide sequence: TGTGCCAGCAGGATCCAGGGTTCACCCCTCCACTTT. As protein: CASRIQGSPLHF.

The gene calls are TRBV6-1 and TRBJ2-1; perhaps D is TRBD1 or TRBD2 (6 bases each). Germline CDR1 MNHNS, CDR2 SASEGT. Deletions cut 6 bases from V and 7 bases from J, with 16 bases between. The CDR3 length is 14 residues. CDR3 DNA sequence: TGTGCCAGCAGACCGCCAACAGGGAGGAATGAGCAGTTCTTC. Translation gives CASRPPTGRNEQFF.

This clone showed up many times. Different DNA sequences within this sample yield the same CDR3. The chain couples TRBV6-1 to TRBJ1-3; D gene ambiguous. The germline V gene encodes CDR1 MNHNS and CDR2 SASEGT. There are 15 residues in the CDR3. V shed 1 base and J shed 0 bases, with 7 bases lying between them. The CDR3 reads CASSEGIYSGNTIYF. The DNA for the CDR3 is TGTGCCAGCAGTGAAGGCATATACTCTGGAAACACCATATATTTT.

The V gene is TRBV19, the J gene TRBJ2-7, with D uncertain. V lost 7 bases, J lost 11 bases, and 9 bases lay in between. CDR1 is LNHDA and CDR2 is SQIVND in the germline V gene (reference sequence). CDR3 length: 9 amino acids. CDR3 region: CASTHPEYF. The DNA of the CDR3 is TGTGCCAGTACCCACCCAGAGTACTTC. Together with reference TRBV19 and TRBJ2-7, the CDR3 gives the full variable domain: DGGITQSPKYLFRKEGQNVTLSCEQNLNHDAMYWYRQDPGQGLRLIYYSQIVNDFQKGDIAEGYSVSREKKESFPLTVTSAQKNPTAFYLCASTHPEYFGPGTRLTVT.

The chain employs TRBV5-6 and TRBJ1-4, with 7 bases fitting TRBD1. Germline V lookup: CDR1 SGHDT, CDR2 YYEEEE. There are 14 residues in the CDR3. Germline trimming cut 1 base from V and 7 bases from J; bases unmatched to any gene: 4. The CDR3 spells CASSLRGRGEKLFF. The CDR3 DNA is TGTGCCAGCAGCTTGAGGGGGCGAGGTGAAAAACTGTTTTTT.

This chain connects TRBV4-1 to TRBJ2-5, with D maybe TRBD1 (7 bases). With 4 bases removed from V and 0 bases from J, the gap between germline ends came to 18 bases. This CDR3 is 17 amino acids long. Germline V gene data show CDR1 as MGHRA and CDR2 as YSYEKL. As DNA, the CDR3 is TGCGCCAGCAGCCCGGGACAGCTGACTAGTTACCAAGAGACCCAGTACTTC. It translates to CASSPGQLTSYQETQYF.

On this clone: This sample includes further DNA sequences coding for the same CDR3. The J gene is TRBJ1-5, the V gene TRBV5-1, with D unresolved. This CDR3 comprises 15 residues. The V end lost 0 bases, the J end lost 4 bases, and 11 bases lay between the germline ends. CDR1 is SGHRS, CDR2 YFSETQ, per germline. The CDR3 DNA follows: TGCGCCAGCAGCTTGGAGGGTCGGGGTAATCAGCCCCAGCATTTT. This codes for CASSLEGRGNQPQHF.

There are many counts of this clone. CDR3 in DNA: TGTGCCAGCAGCTTGGACGGGACTACCTTCTACGAGCAGTACTTC. It codes for CASSLDGTTFYEQYF. The genes are TRBV7-2 and TRBJ2-7; the match to TRBD2 covers 7 bases. CDR3 length: 15 residues. J gave up 3 bases and V 3 bases, and 8 bases lay outside the gene matches. CDR1 and CDR2 from the germline V gene are SGHTA and FQGNSA.

The CDR3: CASRETQETQYF. The CDR3 DNA sequence: TGTGCCAGCAGGGAGACTCAAGAGACCCAGTACTTC. The J gene is TRBJ2-5, the V gene TRBV25-1, with D uncertain. The CDR3 is 12 residues long. V was clipped by 6 bases and J by 2 bases, with 7 bases between them. Looked up from germline, CDR1 is MGHDK and CDR2 is SYGVNS. Filled out from reference TRBV25-1 and TRBJ2-5, the complete variable domain reads EADIYQTPRYLVIGTGKKITLECSQTMGHDKMYWYQQDPGMELHLIHYSYGVNSTEKGDLSSESTVSRIRTEHFPLTLESARPSHTSQYLCASRETQETQYFGPGTRLLVL.

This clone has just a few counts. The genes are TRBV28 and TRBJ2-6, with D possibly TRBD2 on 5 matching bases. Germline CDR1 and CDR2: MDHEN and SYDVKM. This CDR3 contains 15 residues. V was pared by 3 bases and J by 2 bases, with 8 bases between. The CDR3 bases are TGTGCCAGCAGTTTGGAGGTCCCTGGGGCCAACGTCCTGACTTTC. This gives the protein CASSLEVPGANVLTF.

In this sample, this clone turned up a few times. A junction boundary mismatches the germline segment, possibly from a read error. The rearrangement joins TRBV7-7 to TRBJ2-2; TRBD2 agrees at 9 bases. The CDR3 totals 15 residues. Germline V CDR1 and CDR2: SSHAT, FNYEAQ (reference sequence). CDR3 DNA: TGTGCTAGCAGCCCGGGACTAGCTCCCACCGGGGAGCTGTTTTTT. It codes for CASSPGLAPTGELFF.

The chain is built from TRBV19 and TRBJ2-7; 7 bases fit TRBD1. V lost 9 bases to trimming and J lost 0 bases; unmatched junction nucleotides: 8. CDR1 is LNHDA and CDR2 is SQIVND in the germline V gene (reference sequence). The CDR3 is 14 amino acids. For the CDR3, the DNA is TGTGCCAGGAAGTACAGGGACAGCTCCTACGAGCAGTACTTC. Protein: CARKYRDSSYEQYF.

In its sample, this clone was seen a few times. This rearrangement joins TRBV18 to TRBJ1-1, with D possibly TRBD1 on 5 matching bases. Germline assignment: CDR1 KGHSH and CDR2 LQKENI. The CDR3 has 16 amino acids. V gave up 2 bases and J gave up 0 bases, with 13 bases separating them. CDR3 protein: CASSPSGMGMNTEAFF. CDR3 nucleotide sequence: TGTGCCAGCTCACCATCAGGGATGGGCATGAACACTGAAGCTTTCTTT.

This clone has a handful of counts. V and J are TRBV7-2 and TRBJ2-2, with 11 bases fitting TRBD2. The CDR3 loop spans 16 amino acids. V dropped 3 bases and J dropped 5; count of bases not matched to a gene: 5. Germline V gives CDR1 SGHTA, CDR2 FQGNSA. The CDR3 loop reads CASSLTSGIPTGELFF. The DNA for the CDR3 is TGTGCCAGCAGCTTGACTAGCGGGATCCCAACCGGGGAGCTGTTTTTT.

The chain's CDR3 is CASSKRGVRTEAFF. CDR3 in DNA: TGTGCCAGCAGCAAAAGAGGTGTAAGGACTGAAGCTTTCTTT. The J gene is TRBJ1-1, the V gene TRBV21-1. TRBV21-1 is tagged as a pseudogene. There are 14 residues in the CDR3.

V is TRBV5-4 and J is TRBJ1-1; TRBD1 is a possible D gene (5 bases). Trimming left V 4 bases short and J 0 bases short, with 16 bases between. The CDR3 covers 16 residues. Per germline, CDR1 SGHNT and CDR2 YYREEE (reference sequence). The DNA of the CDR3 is TGTGCCAGCAGCCCGAGGGGCGGTGATTTGAACACTGAAGCTTTCTTT. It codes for CASSPRGGDLNTEAFF. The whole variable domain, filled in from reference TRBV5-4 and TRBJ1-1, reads ETGVTQSPTHLIKTRGQQVTLRCSSQSGHNTVSWYQQALGQGPQFIFQYYREEENGRGNFPPRFSGLQFPNYSSELNVNALELDDSALYLCASSPRGGDLNTEAFFGQGTRLTVV.

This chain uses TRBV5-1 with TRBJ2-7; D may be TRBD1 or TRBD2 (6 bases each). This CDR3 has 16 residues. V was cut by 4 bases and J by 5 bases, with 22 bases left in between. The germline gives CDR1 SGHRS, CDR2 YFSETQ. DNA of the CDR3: TGCGCCAGCAGCGGCGGGTGGTCGGGGGCGCCGGACGAGCAGTACTTC. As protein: CASSGGWSGAPDEQYF. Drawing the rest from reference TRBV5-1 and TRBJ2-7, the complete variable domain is KAGVTQTPRYLIKTRGQQVTLSCSPISGHRSVSWYQQTPGQGLQFLFEYFSETQRNKGNFPGRFSGRQFSNSRSEMNVSTLELGDSALYLCASSGGWSGAPDEQYFGPGTRLTVT.

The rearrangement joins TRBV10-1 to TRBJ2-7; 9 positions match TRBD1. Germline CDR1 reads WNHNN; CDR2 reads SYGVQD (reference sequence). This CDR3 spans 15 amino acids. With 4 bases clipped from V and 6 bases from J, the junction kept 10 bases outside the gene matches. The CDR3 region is CASSVAGQGPGEQYF. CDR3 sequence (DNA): TGCGCCAGCAGTGTTGCGGGACAGGGTCCCGGCGAGCAGTACTTC.

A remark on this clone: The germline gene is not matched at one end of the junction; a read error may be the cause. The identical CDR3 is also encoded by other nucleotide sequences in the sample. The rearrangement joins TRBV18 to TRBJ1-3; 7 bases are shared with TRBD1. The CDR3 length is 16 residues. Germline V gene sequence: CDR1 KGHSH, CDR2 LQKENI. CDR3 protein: CASSPRQGDSGNTIYF. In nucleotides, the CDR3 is TGTGCCAGCTCCCCACGACAGGGTGACTCTGGAAACACCATATATTTT.

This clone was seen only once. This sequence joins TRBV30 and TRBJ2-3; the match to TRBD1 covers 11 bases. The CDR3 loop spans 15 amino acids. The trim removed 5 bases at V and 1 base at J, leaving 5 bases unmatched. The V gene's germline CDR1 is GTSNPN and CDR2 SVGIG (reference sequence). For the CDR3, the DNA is TGTGCCTGGGGGACAGGGGGTGAAGGCACAGATACGCAGTATTTT. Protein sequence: CAWGTGGEGTDTQYF.

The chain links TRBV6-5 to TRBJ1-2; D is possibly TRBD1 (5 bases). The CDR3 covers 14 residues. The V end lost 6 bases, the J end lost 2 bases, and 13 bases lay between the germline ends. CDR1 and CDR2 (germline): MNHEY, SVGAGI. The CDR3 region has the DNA TGTGCCAGCAGGGGGGACGTAGAGAACTATGGCTACACCTTC. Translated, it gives CASRGDVENYGYTF.

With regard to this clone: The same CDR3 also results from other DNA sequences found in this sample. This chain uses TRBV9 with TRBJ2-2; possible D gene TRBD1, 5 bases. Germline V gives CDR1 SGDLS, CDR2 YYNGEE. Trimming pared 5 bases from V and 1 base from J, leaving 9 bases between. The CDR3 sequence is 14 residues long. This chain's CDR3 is CASRGQGNTGELFF. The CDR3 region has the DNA TGTGCCAGCAGGGGGCAGGGGAACACCGGGGAGCTGTTTTTT.

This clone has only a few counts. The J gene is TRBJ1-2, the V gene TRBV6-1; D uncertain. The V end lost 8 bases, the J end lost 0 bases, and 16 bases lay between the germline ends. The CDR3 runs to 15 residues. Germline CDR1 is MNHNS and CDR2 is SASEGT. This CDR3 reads CASQSAGFANYGYTF. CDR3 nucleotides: TGTGCCAGCCAAAGCGCCGGGTTTGCTAACTATGGCTACACCTTC.

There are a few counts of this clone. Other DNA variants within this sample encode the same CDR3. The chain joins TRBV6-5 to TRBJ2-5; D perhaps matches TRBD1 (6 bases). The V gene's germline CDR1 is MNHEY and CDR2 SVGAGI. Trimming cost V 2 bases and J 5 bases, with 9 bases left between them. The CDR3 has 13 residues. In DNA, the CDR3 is TGTGCCAGCAGTTACCCCCAGGGGGAGACCCAGTACTTC. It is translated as CASSYPQGETQYF.

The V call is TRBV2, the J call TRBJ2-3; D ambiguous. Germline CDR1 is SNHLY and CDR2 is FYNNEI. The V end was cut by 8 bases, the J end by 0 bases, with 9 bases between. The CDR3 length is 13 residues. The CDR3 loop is CASAARSTDTQYF. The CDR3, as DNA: TGTGCCAGCGCGGCCCGGAGCACAGATACGCAGTATTTT.

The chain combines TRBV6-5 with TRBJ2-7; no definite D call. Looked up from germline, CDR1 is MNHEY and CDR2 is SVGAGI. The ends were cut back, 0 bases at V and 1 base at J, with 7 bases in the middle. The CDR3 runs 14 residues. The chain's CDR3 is CASSYSKWSYEQYF. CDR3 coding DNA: TGTGCCAGCAGTTACTCGAAGTGGTCCTACGAGCAGTACTTC.

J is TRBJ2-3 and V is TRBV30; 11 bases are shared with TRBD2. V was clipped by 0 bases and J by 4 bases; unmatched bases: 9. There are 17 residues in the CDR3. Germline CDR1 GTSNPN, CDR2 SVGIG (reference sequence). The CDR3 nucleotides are TGTGCCTGGAGTGTACTAGCGGGAGTAAGGGGTCCAGATACGCAGTATTTT. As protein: CAWSVLAGVRGPDTQYF.